The entry below gives a single T cell receptor (beta chain) sequence along with its context. This clone appeared a single time. Its antigen remains undetermined. The record has no base qualities; no much larger clone is one base away. This record belongs to a study of cytomegalovirus exposure and HLA in healthy donors (dated by TCRdb to 2016 to 2017). In the study overall: According to an earlier analysis of 587 of the donors, roughly 180 million T cells yielded roughly 100 million unique TCR beta sequences and approximately 300 Gb of sequence data. An early release covering over 500 HLA-typed donors comprised about 300 gigabases of sequencing data and around 80 million unique TCR sequences. The genetic ancestry cluster associated with self-reported Caucasian donors included roughly four fifths of the roughly 380 genotyped donors. The aim of the study was to test whether cataloging public T cell receptors could identify signatures of past pathogen exposure. The study used immunosequencing to profile the T cell repertoires of 666 subjects and linked those repertoires to cytomegalovirus serostatus. Besides the first cohort of 550 to 750 subjects, a separate validation cohort made up of about 120 different subjects was used. To predict cytomegalovirus infection status, the study combined high-throughput TCR immunosequencing, statistical association of individual TCRs with disease status, and machine learning. A later analysis re-examined previously published TCR beta repertoires from around 670 donors and added high-resolution HLA genotyping to investigate patterns of TCR occurrence. Rather than drawing on any new phenotypic data, the later analysis identified candidate immune exposures from TCR beta sequences and the way those sequences occurred across donors. An earlier analysis of some 500 of the donors applied high-throughput TCR beta sequencing to assess whether each TCR beta V gene segment acted as functional or pseudogenic. Donor age, sex, ethnicity and CMV serostatus were collected together with the repertoire data. A later genetic analysis used genome-wide SNP genotypes for about 65% of the roughly 670 donors, treating that subset as a discovery cohort. Every repertoire in the discovery cohort had been generated on one and the same sequencing platform. Class I and class II HLA loci were covered by the typing at four-digit resolution. The number of donors typed differed by locus, with 629-630 for A, B, C, DRB1 and DQB1, around 520 for DQA1, 600 to 610 for DPA1, and around 450 for DPB1. Roughly five DR-DQ haplotypes were handled as single units for association and clustering, since linkage in the cohort was strong. Among some 400 genotyped donors of the cohort, an average of roughly 240,000 unique TCR beta nucleotide sequences were sequenced per donor, roughly a sixth of them non-productive.

CDR1 LGHNA and CDR2 YSLEER were looked up in the germline V gene. The CDR3 measures 14 amino acids from cysteine to phenylalanine. Of the read, only the CDR3 DNA is kept; its 42 bases are in frame from base 1. V and J lose 0 bases and 4 bases, and a span of 7 bases separates them. The cohort comprised fewer than 750 healthy bone marrow donors. Cohort members were all nominally healthy when sampled, although unrecorded immune exposures were likely present. The donor tested CMV seropositive, placing the donor among the 250 to 350 seropositive members of the cohort. Each donor provided a peripheral blood sample, and peripheral blood mononuclear cells were used for TCR beta sequencing. Genomic DNA extraction from the blood cell samples was performed with the Qiagen DNeasy Blood Extraction Kit. The method was the immunoSEQ multiplex PCR assay. The multiplex PCR relied on a mix of 60 forward primers for TCR Vbeta segments and 13 reverse primers for TCR Jbeta segments. A multiplex PCR assay on genomic DNA amplified the CDR3 region of rearranged TCR beta genes. The Illumina HiSeq System was used to sequence the amplified TCR beta libraries as 87-base-pair reads. Processing in the source paper ran as follows. A later analysis counted tens of millions of unique TCR beta chains across the 600 to 850 repertoires, and approximately 11 million of these chains were shared by at least two donors. A nearest-neighbor algorithm error-corrected the raw reads and collapsed the reads into unique sequences, merging closely related sequences to remove PCR and sequencing errors. Alignment of CDR3 sequences to IMGT reference sequences was used to assign V, D and J gene segments. Each retained sequence needed at least a six-nucleotide match to both a V gene segment and a J gene segment. A rearrangement counted as productive if the CDR3 had no stop codons and remained in frame with V and J, and every other rearrangement counted as non-productive. Following IMGT convention, CDR3 was defined as the stretch from the second conserved V-encoded cysteine to the conserved J-encoded phenylalanine. In an earlier analysis of more than 550 of the donors, sequences lacking an unambiguous match to a single V gene segment were excluded. An earlier analysis of roughly 590 of the donors called V segments functional above 56.7% productive rearrangements and segregating when the between-donor standard deviation exceeded 5%. A statistical classification framework was developed to diagnose cytomegalovirus status using the catalog of TCR beta chain sequences. In a later analysis, TCR nucleotide sequences were compared against IMGT/GENE-DB human TR gene sequences so that V and J genes could be assigned. Using the TCRdist pipeline, a later analysis assigned CDR3 sequences along with most-parsimonious VDJ recombination scenarios. A later analysis defined each TCR beta chain by its CDR3 amino acid sequence plus V-gene family, and excluded reads lacking a unique V-gene family. A later analysis removed nearly 600 highly shared, low-generation-probability nucleotide sequences to deal with suspected cross-contamination and a sequencing artifact. For each public chain, a later analysis derived a clonal expansion index from normalized ranks of inferred template counts within each repertoire. A later analysis computed generation probabilities with a VDJ recombination model fitted to out-of-frame rearrangements, and checked the results against IGoR. In a later analysis, hypergeometric tests were used to score TCR-TCR, TCR-HLA and TCR-CMV co-occurrence, with a repertoire-size bias correction applied to TCR pairs. A later analysis estimated false discovery rates by permuting HLA or CMV assignments 20 times. In a later analysis, co-occurring TCRs were grouped with DBSCAN, and TCRdist sequence similarity was added when clustering was performed within HLA-allele-positive subsets. For co-occurrence clustering, repertoires with fewer than 30,000 or more than 120,000 public chains were excluded, along with roughly 5 repertoires with anomalous nucleotide sharing. Here the immuneACCESS table is served through TCRdb, limited to in-frame sequences with V and J called. Missing clones are a known gap in these copies; in checked studies unresolved V genes cover under half, and the rest lacks a known reason. Clone size and V and J calls were adopted from that table, with D and trimming inferred from the DNA. Counted in this sample were some 76,000 clones; 65% to 80% of them appeared once. The biggest ten clones account for about 12% of the sample.

The study at large found these results: The sequencing pipeline was judged likely to have produced a cluster of highly shared sequence variants as a technical artifact. A total of roughly 160 TCR beta chains were listed by the study as associated with cytomegalovirus. Correlated functional status among segregating V segments might be attributable to linkage disequilibrium, but an unknown experimental factor could not be ruled out. A later genetic analysis reported fewer N-insertions in productive TCRs among donors in an Asian-associated ancestry cluster than the roughly 700-donor mean. In a later analysis, HLA-associated TCR beta chains showed more clonal expansion and lower generation probabilities than non-associated chains that were equally common. A later analysis associated 16,951 TCR beta sequences with specific HLA alleles at a false discovery rate of 0.05. A later analysis found that most CMV-associated TCR beta chains appeared HLA-restricted, with HLA associations seemingly driven largely by CMV exposure. The only immune exposure information available for the cohort was CMV serostatus. In vitro tests confirmed that a few of the cytomegalovirus-associated TCR beta chains recognize cytomegalovirus antigens. According to a later analysis, parvovirus B19, influenza, CMV and Epstein-Barr virus appeared linked to several top co-occurrence clusters. In a later genetic analysis, a missense DCLRE1C variant was associated with V-gene and J-gene trimming of TCR beta chains, and the association was replicated in an independent cohort. The authors suggested that the approach could potentially be extended to other disease states and immunological phenotypes. A further reported finding was that TCR beta sequences accurately predicted the HLA-A and HLA-B alleles for most subjects in the first cohort. Most TCR sequences were observed very rarely across donors, whereas some public TCRs were present in many individuals. Some IMGT-functional V segments, including TRBV6-2 and TRBV6-3, could not be distinguished by the 87-base-pair reads and were therefore excluded. In a later analysis, TCR association rates were found to vary across HLA loci, with the most associated TCRs seen for DRB1 alleles and the fewest for HLA-C alleles. Presence/absence analyses assumed roughly uniform sequencing depth across donors, an assumption that may not hold. Because counts were too low, 15 to 20 rarely observed V segments, including chromosome 9 orphons, were excluded from the earlier analysis of about 500 of the donors. The cohort was sequenced for TCR beta chains only, and without alpha or paired-chain data the features that could be detected were limited. Because some donors lacked HLA typing at each locus, the association tests relied only on the typed subset. Strong co-occurrence of HLA alleles, especially DR and DQ, made assigning TCR associations to individual alleles difficult. In both the original and validation cohorts, the classifier was reported to diagnose cytomegalovirus status with high specificity and sensitivity. In an earlier analysis of approximately 590 of the donors, most TCR beta V segments appeared in productive rearrangements about 87% or about 30% of the time, broadly matching IMGT annotations.

This sequence originates from a male donor in good health and CMV-seropositive. The chain is encoded by TRBV4-3 joined to TRBJ1-5, with a tentative D gene TRBD1 over 5 matching bases. Sequencing input: PBMCs. Read as DNA, the sequence is TGCGCCAGCAGCCAAGAGGCAGGGAATCAGCCCCAGCATTTT. Its protein product is CASSQEAGNQPQHF.